Following are 10 T cell receptor beta chains from one sample sequenced in a study of cytomegalovirus exposure and HLA in healthy donors. PCR used 60 Vbeta primers and 13 Jbeta primers. Sequenced by immunoSEQ multiplex PCR; TCRdb stores in-frame clones only, minus some. Of about 250,000 clones in the sample, 78% are singletons; the top ten hold about 0.5%. Source material: PBMCs. The receptor source for this set is a boy between 10 and 17 years old in good health and CMV-seronegative.

The rearrangement uses TRBV6-6 and TRBJ2-5, with D tentatively TRBD1 (6 bases). The CDR3 totals 16 residues. Germline CDR1 MNHNY, CDR2 SVGAGI (reference sequence). V lost 4 bases, J lost 11 bases, and 26 bases lay in between. The CDR3 sequence: CASSSRQSQGFEGQYF. CDR3 DNA sequence: TGTGCCAGCAGTTCTCGACAATCGCAGGGGTTCGAGGGGCAGTACTTC.

This clone was seen more than once but under ten times. The chain combines TRBV5-4 with TRBJ2-1; D perhaps matches TRBD2 (6 bases). Germline-derived CDR1 and CDR2 are SGHNT and YYREEE (reference sequence). Trimming pared 3 bases from V and 10 bases from J, leaving 8 bases between. This CDR3 region has 11 residues. CDR3 amino acids: CASSYGGEQFF. CDR3 nucleotide sequence: TGTGCCAGCAGCTATGGAGGGGAGCAGTTCTTC.

This clone was seen just once. The chain combines TRBV9 with TRBJ1-6, with 9 bases identical to TRBD1. CDR3 size: 15 residues. Germline V lookup: CDR1 SGDLS, CDR2 YYNGEE. The V gene end was trimmed by 4 bases and the J gene end by 9 bases; junction bases not matched to a gene: 8. The CDR3 sequence: CASSFWDRDGSPLHF. In nucleotides, the CDR3 is TGTGCCAGCAGCTTCTGGGACAGGGATGGTTCACCCCTCCACTTT.

This clone was seen only once. This chain links TRBV5-1 with TRBJ1-1; D may be TRBD1 (6 bases). CDR1 SGHRS and CDR2 YFSETQ come from the germline V gene. V gave up 2 bases and J gave up 1 base, with 12 bases separating them. The CDR3 runs to 15 residues. The CDR3: CASSLPGTKNTEAFF. CDR3 coding DNA: TGCGCCAGCAGCTTACCCGGGACAAAGAACACTGAAGCTTTCTTT.

V is TRBV5-1 and J is TRBJ2-5, with 10 nucleotides matching TRBD2. The end of the DNA fits TRBJ2-7 better, so the J call may be wrong. The CDR3 covers 14 residues. CDR1 is SGHRS and CDR2 is YFSETQ in the germline V gene. CDR3 nucleotides: TGCGCCAGCAGCTTAGCGGGAGGGTTGTACGAGCAGTACTTC. Protein sequence: CASSLAGGLYEQYF.

CDR3 residues: CASSSQAGEQYF. For the CDR3, the DNA is TGTGCCAGCTCATCCCAAGCTGGCGAGCAGTACTTC. J is TRBJ2-7 and V is TRBV18; D is ambiguous. The CDR3 extends over 12 amino acids. Germline V gene sequence: CDR1 KGHSH, CDR2 LQKENI. V was clipped by 5 bases and J by 6 bases, with 11 bases between them.

The chain carries TRBV2 and TRBJ2-5; 16 bases agree with TRBD2. The CDR3 contains 15 residues. CDR1 is SNHLY, CDR2 FYNNEI, per germline. V dropped 6 bases and J dropped 5; count of bases not matched to a gene: 3. The CDR3 DNA follows: TGTGCCAGCAGGGAGGGACTAGCGGGAGGGGAGACCCAGTACTTC. Its protein product is CASREGLAGGETQYF.

The V and J genes are TRBV27 and TRBJ1-2, with D uncertain. Trimming removed 6 bases from V and 4 bases from J, with 15 bases in between. Germline lookup yields CDR1 MNHEY and CDR2 SMNVEV (reference sequence). The CDR3 is made up of 14 amino acids. This CDR3 reads CASRWSAVSYGYTF. In DNA, the CDR3 is TGTGCCAGCAGATGGTCCGCGGTGAGCTATGGCTACACCTTC.

This clone was observed a few times. The chain has TRBV30 and TRBJ2-5; a weak D match, TRBD2 (7 bases). The CDR3 sequence is 16 residues long. The V end was cut by 2 bases, the J end by 5 bases, with 21 bases between. The germline gives CDR1 GTSNPN, CDR2 SVGIG (reference sequence). DNA for the CDR3: TGTGCCTGGAGTCTCAACGGGGCGGGGGCGCGGGAGACCCAGTACTTC. Protein: CAWSLNGAGARETQYF. The full variable domain, its missing parts supplied by reference TRBV30 and TRBJ2-5, is SQTIHQWPATLVQPVGSPLSLECTVEGTSNPNLYWYRQAAGRGLQLLFYSVGIGQISSEVPQNLSASRPQDRQFILSSKKLLLSDSGFYLCAWSLNGAGARETQYFGPGTRLLVL.

The genes are TRBV27 and TRBJ1-2; TRBD1 might be the D (5 bases). V was trimmed by 4 bases and J by 2 bases, leaving 11 bases between them. Germline CDR1 and CDR2: MNHEY and SMNVEV (reference sequence). The CDR3 covers 14 residues. The CDR3 DNA is TGTGCCAGCAGTTGGGGGGGAGCGAACTATGGCTACACCTTC. Translated, it gives CASSWGGANYGYTF.